This TCR beta chain came from a study of neurological immune-mediated disorders. Germline CDR1 and CDR2: SGHRS and YFSETQ. The CDR3 sequence is 15 residues long. The J segment lost 4 bases and the V segment lost 1 base, leaving 4 bases of the junction unmatched. The authors produced cDNA by 5'RACE using 10-nucleotide random UMIs. TCRdb fed the 5' RACE reads into MiXCR, producing one record per CDR3 protein. The profile shows roughly 19,000 distinct CDR3 sequences, approximately 6.8% of them singletons. General study findings and limits: In HTLV-1-associated myelopathy, TCR clonal expansion was greatest, whereas multiple sclerosis had the least, falling below healthy controls.

The sample holds many counts of this clonotype. Its antigen is as yet unknown. The gene calls are TRBV5-1 and TRBJ2-1; 8 nucleotides agree with TRBD2. The material sequenced was CD8+ T cells from blood. The clonotype was recovered from a woman aged 25 to 39 with HTLV-1-associated myelopathy (HAM/TSP). CDR3 sequence: CASSLSGGEYNEQFF. The DNA for the CDR3 is TGCGCCAGCAGCTTGTCGGGGGGGGAGTACAATGAGCAGTTCTTC.